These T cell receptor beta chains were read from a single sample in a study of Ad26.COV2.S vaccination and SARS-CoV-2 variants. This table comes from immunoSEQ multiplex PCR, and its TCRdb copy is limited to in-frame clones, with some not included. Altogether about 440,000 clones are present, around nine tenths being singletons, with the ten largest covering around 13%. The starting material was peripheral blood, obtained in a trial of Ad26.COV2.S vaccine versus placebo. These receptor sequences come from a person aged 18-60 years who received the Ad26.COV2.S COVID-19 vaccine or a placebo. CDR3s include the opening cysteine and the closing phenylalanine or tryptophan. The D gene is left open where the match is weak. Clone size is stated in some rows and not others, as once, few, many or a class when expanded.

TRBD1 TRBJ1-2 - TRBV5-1 CASSWAGGSLGAYTF TGCGCCAGCAGCTGGGCAGGGGGCTCTTTAGGTGCCTACACCTTC
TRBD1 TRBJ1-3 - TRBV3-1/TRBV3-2 CASSPDRVSGNTIYF TGTGCCAGCAGCCCAGACAGGGTGTCTGGAAACACCATATATTTT
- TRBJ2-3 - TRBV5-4 CASSLGKAESDTQYF TGTGCCAGCAGCCTCGGCAAGGCAGAGTCAGATACGCAGTATTTT
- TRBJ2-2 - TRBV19 CASSISTGFRPTGELFF TGTGCCAGTAGTATATCCACGGGGTTTCGTCCGACCGGGGAGCTGTTTTTT
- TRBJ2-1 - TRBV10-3 CAISESGRESGEQFF TGTGCCATCAGTGAGTCGGGACGGGAGAGCGGTGAGCAGTTCTTC
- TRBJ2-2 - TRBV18 CASSLKGWNTGELFF TGTGCCAGCTCACTCAAGGGGTGGAACACCGGGGAGCTGTTTTTT
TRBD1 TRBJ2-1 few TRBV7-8 CASSFRDRVNEQFF TGTGCCAGCAGCTTCCGGGACAGGGTAAATGAGCAGTTCTTC
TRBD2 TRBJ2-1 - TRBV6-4 CASRGTSGSSEQFF TGTGCCAGCAGAGGGACTAGCGGGAGTAGTGAGCAGTTCTTC
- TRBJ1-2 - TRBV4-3 CASSQVSSDYGYTF TGCGCCAGCAGCCAAGTTTCCTCGGACTATGGCTACACCTTC
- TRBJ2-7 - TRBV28 CASSLSLGGGPYEQYF TGTGCCAGCAGTTTATCTCTAGGAGGAGGACCCTACGAGCAGTACTTC
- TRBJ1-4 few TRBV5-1 CASSLYTTGEKLFF TGCGCCAGCAGCTTGTATACCACGGGAGAAAAACTGTTTTTT
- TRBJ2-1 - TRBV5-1 CASSLENRDNEQFF TGCGCCAGCAGCTTGGAAAACCGGGACAATGAGCAGTTCTTC
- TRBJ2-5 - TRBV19 CASSIRSGAGTQETQYF TGTGCCAGTAGTATTAGGTCAGGTGCCGGAACACAAGAGACCCAGTACTTC
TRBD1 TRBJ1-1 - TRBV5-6 CASSLKGTGMAFF TGTGCCAGCAGTCTCAAGGGGACAGGGATGGCTTTCTTT
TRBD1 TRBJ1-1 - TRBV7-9 CASSPQGQGGAEAFF TGTGCCAGCAGCCCGCAGGGACAGGGGGGAGCTGAAGCTTTCTTT
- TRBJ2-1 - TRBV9 CASSVARDTRYNEQFF TGTGCCAGCAGCGTAGCTCGAGACACAAGATACAATGAGCAGTTCTTC
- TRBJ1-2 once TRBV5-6 CASSAGPQGGYTF TGTGCCAGCAGCGCTGGACCTCAGGGGGGCTACACCTTC
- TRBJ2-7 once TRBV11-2 CASSLDMGGYEQYF TGTGCCAGCAGCTTAGATATGGGGGGCTACGAGCAGTACTTC
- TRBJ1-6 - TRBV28 CASSIWGGRAYNSPLHF TGTGCCAGCAGCATCTGGGGGGGCCGCGCCTATAATTCACCCCTCCACTTT
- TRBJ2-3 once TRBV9 CASSSDYSDTQYF TGTGCCAGCAGCTCCGACTACTCAGATACGCAGTATTTT
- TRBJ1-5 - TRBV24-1 CATQSPFGDQPQHF TGTGCCACGCAATCCCCTTTTGGGGATCAGCCCCAGCATTTT
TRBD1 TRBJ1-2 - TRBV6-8 CASSPTGSGYTF TGTGCCAGCAGTCCGACAGGGTCTGGCTACACCTTC
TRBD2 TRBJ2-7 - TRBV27 CATGTSGSVGLYEQYF TGTGCCACCGGGACTAGCGGGAGTGTTGGGTTGTACGAGCAGTACTTC
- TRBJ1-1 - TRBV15 CATSSKRLSTEAFF TGTGCCACCAGCTCCAAACGGCTAAGCACTGAAGCTTTCTTT
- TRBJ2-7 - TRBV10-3 CAISAQRSGSYEQYF TGTGCCATCAGTGCCCAGCGTAGCGGTAGCTACGAGCAGTACTTC
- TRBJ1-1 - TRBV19 CASSIYRTEAFF TGTGCCAGTAGTATTTATCGGACTGAAGCTTTCTTT
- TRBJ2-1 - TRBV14 CASSPFRDSTYNEQFF TGTGCCAGCAGCCCATTTAGGGACTCCACCTACAATGAGCAGTTCTTC
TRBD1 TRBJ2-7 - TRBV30 CAWDTGGYEQYF TGTGCCTGGGATACAGGGGGCTACGAGCAGTACTTC
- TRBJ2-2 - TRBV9 CASSVYTGELFF TGTGCCAGCAGCGTCTACACCGGGGAGCTGTTTTTT